A few counts support the clone carrying this T cell receptor beta chain. This entry comes from a study of cytomegalovirus exposure and HLA in healthy donors. CDR1 and CDR2 (germline): SGHDN, FVKESK. Trimming took off 7 bases at V and 1 base at J, with 22 bases between the two ends. The CDR3 contains 18 residues. A multiplex PCR was run with 60 Vbeta primers and 13 Jbeta primers. Measured with immunoSEQ multiplex PCR; TCRdb has only the in-frame clones, and not every one. The sample has about 62,000 clones, 65% to 75% seen once. All the people who gave samples were healthy bone marrow donors. The sample taken for sequencing was PBMCs. This chain uses TRBV14 with TRBJ2-2, with a tentative D call TRBD1 (5 bases). The receptor's source is a woman under 40 in good health and CMV-seronegative. CDR3 residues: CASTPWEGVEGNTGELFF. The CDR3 nucleotides read TGTGCCAGCACCCCTTGGGAAGGGGTCGAAGGGAACACCGGGGAGCTGTTTTTT.